Presented here are 18 T cell receptor beta chains from one specimen sequenced in a study of T cells expressing NK-cell markers. Reanalyzing the 5' RACE reads, TCRdb keeps one entry per CDR3 protein, without DNA. The ten top clones account for about 0.4%, within a sample of 200,000 to 300,000 distinct CDR3 sequences. Material for sequencing was blood T cells: a sorted CD56 or NKG2C T cell subset, CD4+ or CD8+ T cells, or bulk PBMC T cells (not recorded which). These receptor sequences come from a man aged 18 to 35 in good health.

The chain recombines TRBV29-1 with TRBJ2-1; as DNA is missing, the TRBD2 call by TCRdb cannot be tested. Germline V gives CDR1 SQVTM, CDR2 ANQGSEA. This CDR3 is 15 amino acids long. CDR3 loop: CSVRAVGTSLYEQFF.

The CDR3 reads CASSIMDPAEAFF. The chain recombines TRBV19 with TRBJ1-1. The CDR3 has 13 residues. CDR1 and CDR2 from the germline V gene are LNHDA and SQIVND (reference sequence). Complete variable domain (other parts from reference TRBV19 and TRBJ1-1): DGGITQSPKYLFRKEGQNVTLSCEQNLNHDAMYWYRQDPGQGLRLIYYSQIVNDFQKGDIAEGYSVSREKKESFPLTVTSAQKNPTAFYLCASSIMDPAEAFFGQGTRLTVV.

The chain uses TRBV2 and TRBJ2-3; absent DNA, TCRdb's TRBD1 call cannot be checked. Germline assignment: CDR1 SNHLY and CDR2 FYNNEI. The CDR3 is 15 residues long. CDR3 sequence: CASNKRQTSTDTQYF.

J is TRBJ2-4 and V is TRBV2. CDR3 length equals 11 residues. The germline CDR1 and CDR2 sequences are SNHLY and FYNNEI. CDR3 loop: CASSDFGIQYF.

This chain connects TRBV6-6 to TRBJ2-5. This CDR3 has 13 amino acids. Per germline, CDR1 MNHNY and CDR2 SVGAGI (reference sequence). Here the CDR3 reads CASSSRARETQYF.

The V and J genes are TRBV4-2 and TRBJ1-3; the TCRdb call, TRBD1, lacks DNA for checking. This CDR3 contains 15 residues. From germline, CDR1 is LGHNA and CDR2 YNFKEQ. CDR3 sequence: CASSRPTGVGNTIYF.

The chain couples TRBV9 to TRBJ2-5. The germline V gene has CDR1 SGDLS and CDR2 YYNGEE. The CDR3 extends over 15 amino acids. The CDR3 spells CASSVATVVGETQYF.

The chain has TRBV7-2 and TRBJ2-1; TCRdb outputs TRBD2, but without DNA this stays unchecked. Germline V lookup: CDR1 SGHTA, CDR2 FQGNSA. The CDR3 is 16 residues long. Here the CDR3 reads CASSGVGLAGVDEQFF.

The chain recombines TRBV12-3 or TRBV12-4 with TRBJ2-7; the TCRdb call, TRBD1, lacks DNA for checking. The CDR3 loop spans 13 amino acids. The CDR3: CASSRQGRSEEYF.

The chain is built from TRBV6-1 and TRBJ1-5; the TCRdb call, TRBD1, lacks DNA for checking. Germline values: CDR1 MNHNS, CDR2 SASEGT. The CDR3 consists of 13 residues. The CDR3 loop is CASSEWGGQPQHF.

The chain carries TRBV12-3 or TRBV12-4 and TRBJ1-5; TCRdb selects TRBD1, and the lack of DNA leaves this call unchecked. The CDR3 runs 16 residues. CDR3 amino acids: CASSRGRGTGNQPQHF.

The chain joins TRBV24-1 to TRBJ1-5. The CDR3 has 14 amino acids. The V gene's germline CDR1 is KGHDR and CDR2 SFDVKD. CDR3 loop: CATSDRGTDQPQHF.

The chain joins TRBV10-3 to TRBJ2-1; TCRdb picks TRBD1, but there is no DNA to check that call. The germline CDR1 and CDR2 sequences are ENHRY and SYGVKD. The CDR3 is 13 residues long. The CDR3 sequence is CAITGQVNNEQFF.

The chain links TRBV24-1 to TRBJ2-1; the TRBD2 assignment by TCRdb is unverifiable without DNA. This CDR3 spans 15 amino acids. Germline CDR1 KGHDR, CDR2 SFDVKD. The CDR3 is CATSAGLAGYNEQFF.

The chain joins TRBV25-1 to TRBJ2-3; lacking DNA, the TRBD1 call made by TCRdb goes unchecked. The V gene's germline CDR1 is MGHDK and CDR2 SYGVNS. The CDR3 covers 16 residues. CDR3 sequence reads: CASSDPGTGGRDTQYF.

The rearrangement joins TRBV2 to TRBJ2-1; TCRdb designates TRBD1, a call that cannot be tested without DNA. Germline CDR1 reads SNHLY; CDR2 reads FYNNEI. The CDR3 extends over 11 amino acids. CDR3 sequence reads: CASSGPREQFF. Based on the CDR3 plus reference TRBV2 and TRBJ2-1, the full variable domain is EPEVTQTPSHQVTQMGQEVILRCVPISNHLYFYWYRQILGQKVEFLVSFYNNEISEKSEIFDDQFSVERPDGSNFTLKIRSTKLEDSAMYFCASSGPREQFFGPGTRLTVL.

The chain couples TRBV5-1 to TRBJ2-1; the D call from TCRdb, TRBD1, cannot be confirmed without DNA. This CDR3 comprises 14 residues. Germline V gene lookup returns CDR1 SGHRS and CDR2 YFSETQ. The CDR3 reads CASSRLTGTDEQFF.

The J gene is TRBJ2-1, the V gene TRBV24-1; TCRdb reports TRBD1, a call that lacks DNA to check it against. The CDR3 covers 14 residues. Germline V lookup: CDR1 KGHDR, CDR2 SFDVKD. CDR3 residues: CATSDLKGWGEQFF.